The present T cell receptor (beta chain) was sequenced within a study of CD8 T cells in Susac syndrome. Reverse transcription of roughly 0.5 to 1 ug RNA used random hexamers. TCRdb re-called the immunoSEQ multiplex PCR reads through MiXCR, storing one row per CDR3 protein. This repertoire shows around 18,000 distinct CDR3 sequences, approximately 95% found once; its top ten account for roughly 0.2%. Trimming took off 1 base at V and 5 bases at J, with 6 bases between the two ends. CDR3 length: 13 amino acids. Germline V gene lookup returns CDR1 LGHNA and CDR2 YNFKEQ. The chain couples TRBV4-2 to TRBJ2-1; perhaps TRBD2 as D (6 bases). This TCR was sampled from a human donor in good health. The specimen sequenced was CD8+ T cells from PBMCs. CDR3 nucleotides: TGTGCCAGCAGCCAAGGACTAGACAATGAGCAGTTCTTC. It is translated as CASSQGLDNEQFF.